This passage covers 2 T cell receptor beta chains from one sample sequenced in a study of CD8 T cells in Susac syndrome. Reverse transcription of roughly 0.5 to 1 ug RNA was performed with random hexamers. Each CDR3 protein gets one entry after TCRdb re-called the immunoSEQ multiplex PCR reads with MiXCR. The data show 80,000 or so distinct CDR3 sequences, roughly 96% seen once. The sequencing sample was made of CD8+ T cells from PBMCs. The receptors shown here come from a human donor with Susac syndrome.

The chain couples TRBV11-2 to TRBJ2-4; possible D gene TRBD1, 7 bases. The CDR3 consists of 15 residues. Germline assignment: CDR1 SGHAT and CDR2 FQNNGV. Trimming left V 1 base short and J 3 bases short, with 10 bases between. In nucleotides, the CDR3 is TGTGCCAGCAGCTTAGGCCAGGGGGGCAAAAACATTCAGTACTTC. Translating it yields CASSLGQGGKNIQYF. Together with reference TRBV11-2 and TRBJ2-4, the CDR3 gives the full variable domain: EAGVAQSPRYKIIEKRQSVAFWCNPISGHATLYWYQQILGQGPKLLIQFQNNGVVDDSQLPKDRFSAERLKGVDSTLKIQPAKLEDSAVYLCASSLGQGGKNIQYFGAGTRLSVL.

This chain connects TRBV27 to TRBJ2-5, with D perhaps assigned TRBD1 or TRBD2 (5 bases each). The CDR3 consists of 13 residues. V lost 4 bases, J lost 4 bases, and 10 bases lay in between. CDR1 is MNHEY and CDR2 is SMNVEV in the germline V gene (reference sequence). CDR3 bases: TGTGCCAGCAGTTATCAGGGAGCAGAGACCCAGTACTTC. Protein product: CASSYQGAETQYF.